The 32 T cell receptor beta chains in this list originate from one sample, sequenced in a study of cytomegalovirus exposure and HLA in healthy donors. PCR was performed using 60 Vbeta and 13 Jbeta primers. TCRdb keeps only in-frame clones here, not all; method: immunoSEQ multiplex PCR. The sample lists about 100,000 clones; around 74% were seen once. Sequenced: PBMCs. The source of these receptors is a female donor in good health and CMV-seropositive.

The chain is built from TRBV30 and TRBJ2-3; a possible D gene is TRBD1 (6 bases). The CDR3 covers 13 residues. V lost 4 bases to trimming and J lost 2 bases, with 10 bases between them. Per the germline V gene, CDR1 is GTSNPN and CDR2 is SVGIG (reference sequence). CDR3 sequence reads: CAWNEGVTDTQYF. CDR3 sequence (DNA): TGTGCCTGGAATGAGGGGGTCACAGATACGCAGTATTTT. Full variable domain (outside the CDR3, taken from reference TRBV30 and TRBJ2-3): SQTIHQWPATLVQPVGSPLSLECTVEGTSNPNLYWYRQAAGRGLQLLFYSVGIGQISSEVPQNLSASRPQDRQFILSSKKLLLSDSGFYLCAWNEGVTDTQYFGPGTRLTVL.

The chain carries TRBV7-2 and TRBJ2-7, with 12 bases fitting TRBD2. The CDR3 has 16 residues. Unmatched junction bases numbered 8, after V lost 3 bases and J lost 5 bases. Germline loops: CDR1 SGHTA, CDR2 FQGNSA. CDR3 amino acids: CASSFDLAGGADEQYF. The CDR3 bases are TGTGCCAGCAGCTTTGACCTAGCGGGGGGGGCCGACGAGCAGTACTTC.

The CDR3: CASSFRGDSGRGEQFF. For the CDR3, the DNA is TGTGCCAGCAGCTTCCGGGGGGATAGCGGGAGAGGAGAGCAGTTCTTC. The chain employs TRBV7-9 and TRBJ2-1; 9 bases match TRBD2. Germline CDR1 is SEHNR and CDR2 is FQNEAQ (reference sequence). J gave up 10 bases and V 3 bases, and 13 bases lay outside the gene matches. There are 16 residues in the CDR3.

The rearrangement links TRBV5-1 to TRBJ1-1; TRBD1 is a possible D gene (5 bases). Germline CDR1 reads SGHRS; CDR2 reads YFSETQ. Trimming pared 4 bases from V and 5 bases from J, leaving 21 bases between. The CDR3 extends over 16 amino acids. The CDR3 coding sequence is TGCGCCAGCAGCCCCGGGTGGCAGCGGAGGGGAACTGAAGCTTTCTTT. Encoded protein: CASSPGWQRRGTEAFF.

The genes are TRBV4-2 and TRBJ1-1; 8 bases agree with TRBD1. Looked up from germline, CDR1 is LGHNA and CDR2 is YNFKEQ. Germline trimming cut 1 base from V and 1 base from J; bases unmatched to any gene: 8. There are 17 residues in the CDR3. Here the CDR3 DNA reads TGTGCCAGCAGCCAAGGCGAGACAGGGGTGAAGAACACTGAAGCTTTCTTT. It specifies CASSQGETGVKNTEAFF.

V is TRBV30 and J is TRBJ1-2; a possible D gene is TRBD1 (5 bases). Germline V CDR1 and CDR2: GTSNPN, SVGIG (reference sequence). This CDR3 has 12 amino acids. The V and J ends lost 2 bases and 8 bases respectively, with 12 bases between them. The CDR3 region is CAWSPGVAGYTF. The CDR3 DNA follows: TGTGCCTGGAGTCCGGGGGTGGCGGGCTACACCTTC.

This clone was seen only once. This sequence joins TRBV19 and TRBJ1-2; 8 bases fit TRBD1. CDR1 is LNHDA, CDR2 SQIVND, per germline (reference sequence). The CDR3 has 11 amino acids. Trimming at V came to 6 bases and at J to 7 bases, leaving 1 base not matched to a gene. Written as DNA, the CDR3 is TGTGCCAGTAGGACAGGGGTTGGCTACACCTTC. Protein product: CASRTGVGYTF. Complete variable domain (other parts from reference TRBV19 and TRBJ1-2): DGGITQSPKYLFRKEGQNVTLSCEQNLNHDAMYWYRQDPGQGLRLIYYSQIVNDFQKGDIAEGYSVSREKKESFPLTVTSAQKNPTAFYLCASRTGVGYTFGSGTRLTVV.

V usage is TRBV5-6 and J usage is TRBJ1-5; D remains ambiguous. This CDR3 has 12 amino acids. From germline, CDR1 is SGHDT and CDR2 YYEEEE. Trimming left V 4 bases short and J 7 bases short, with 9 bases between. In DNA, the CDR3 is TGTGCCAGCAGCACCAGAGGCCAGCCCCAGCATTTT. Translated: CASSTRGQPQHF.

The V and J genes are TRBV30 and TRBJ2-7; no definite D call. V lost 2 bases and J lost 2, with 19 bases in between. The germline V gene has CDR1 GTSNPN and CDR2 SVGIG (reference sequence). The CDR3 has 16 residues. Here the CDR3 DNA reads TGTGCCTGGAGTCCCGCCCGTGGTCCGTCGGCCTACGAGCAGTACTTC. As protein: CAWSPARGPSAYEQYF.

J is TRBJ2-7 and V is TRBV7-8; 11 nucleotides line up with TRBD2. Germline values: CDR1 SGHVS, CDR2 FQNEAQ. V lost 4 bases to trimming and J lost 3 bases; unmatched junction nucleotides: 8. The length of the CDR3 is 16 residues. The CDR3 protein is CASSSQGGTSGYEQYF. The DNA for the CDR3 is TGTGCCAGCAGCTCCCAAGGGGGGACTAGCGGCTACGAGCAGTACTTC.

The CDR3 bases are TGTGCCAGCAGTGGGGACAGGGGGATTAATGAGCAGTTCTTC. This codes for CASSGDRGINEQFF. This rearrangement joins TRBV5-4 to TRBJ2-1; the match to TRBD1 covers 11 bases. With V trimmed by 5 bases and J by 7 bases, 5 bases remained unmatched. The CDR3 extends over 14 amino acids. Germline CDR1 is SGHNT and CDR2 is YYREEE (reference sequence).

The chain recombines TRBV6-5 with TRBJ1-1; D is possibly TRBD1 (6 bases). Trimming took 0 bases from V and 9 from J, leaving 8 bases between them. Germline assignment: CDR1 MNHEY and CDR2 SVGAGI. The CDR3 runs 12 residues. In DNA, the CDR3 is TGTGCCAGCAGTTACTCAACAGGGAAAGCTTTCTTT. It codes for CASSYSTGKAFF.

The chain couples TRBV28 to TRBJ1-4; D gene uncertain. The germline V and J ends were trimmed by 5 bases and 0 bases, with 10 bases remaining between them. Germline CDR1 is MDHEN and CDR2 is SYDVKM. The CDR3 runs 15 residues. The CDR3 nucleotides read TGTGCCAGCAGTGCCCCGACTGCAACTAATGAAAAACTGTTTTTT. Its translation: CASSAPTATNEKLFF.

The V call is TRBV28, the J call TRBJ2-7; 9 bases line up with TRBD1. Germline trimming cut 6 bases from V and 3 bases from J; bases unmatched to any gene: 9. Germline V CDR1 and CDR2: MDHEN, SYDVKM. The CDR3 is 15 amino acids. Written as DNA, the CDR3 is TGTGCCAGCAGCCACTCCGGGACAGGGAACTACGAGCAGTACTTC. Translated, it gives CASSHSGTGNYEQYF.

This chain links TRBV25-1 with TRBJ2-5, with a tentative D call TRBD1 (5 bases). Deletions cut 2 bases from V and 4 bases from J, with 11 bases between. Germline CDR1 reads MGHDK; CDR2 reads SYGVNS. This CDR3 spans 14 amino acids. The CDR3 region has the DNA TGTGCCAGCAGTGAAGGTGACAGCCGAGAGACCCAGTACTTC. Translation: CASSEGDSRETQYF.

Regarding this clone: Other DNA sequences in the same sample also yield this CDR3. This chain links TRBV30 with TRBJ2-7, with TRBD2 matching over 8 bases. This CDR3 has 14 residues. Germline assignment: CDR1 GTSNPN and CDR2 SVGIG (reference sequence). V was pared by 0 bases and J by 9 bases, with 10 bases of the junction left unmatched. As DNA, the CDR3 is TGTGCCTGGAGTGTATCGGGGGGGGTGGAATCGCAGTACTTC. Translated: CAWSVSGGVESQYF. The full variable domain, rest sourced from reference TRBV30 and TRBJ2-7, is SQTIHQWPATLVQPVGSPLSLECTVEGTSNPNLYWYRQAAGRGLQLLFYSVGIGQISSEVPQNLSASRPQDRQFILSSKKLLLSDSGFYLCAWSVSGGVESQYFGPGTRLTVT.

The chain carries TRBV2 and TRBJ2-1; the match to TRBD2 covers 12 bases. Germline V gives CDR1 SNHLY, CDR2 FYNNEI. CDR3 length: 15 amino acids. V shed 6 bases, J shed 6 bases, and the junction held 6 bases outside the gene matches. The CDR3 DNA follows: TGTGCCAGCAGGGGACTAGCGGGTCTCTTCAATGAGCAGTTCTTC. Translating it yields CASRGLAGLFNEQFF.

The V gene is TRBV10-1, the J gene TRBJ1-2; weak D call: TRBD1 (6 bases). CDR1 and CDR2 from the germline V gene are WNHNN and SYGVQD (reference sequence). This CDR3 is built from 14 residues. Deletions cut 8 bases from V and 3 bases from J, with 16 bases between. The CDR3 protein is CASYRDILYYGYTF. DNA of the CDR3: TGCGCCAGCTACCGGGACATCTTGTACTATGGCTACACCTTC.

The CDR3 is CASSLAGGDNYGYTF. CDR3 DNA sequence: TGTGCCAGCAGCTTAGCAGGGGGGGATAACTATGGCTACACCTTC. The chain combines TRBV7-2 with TRBJ1-2, with D tentatively TRBD1 (6 bases). CDR3 length: 15 amino acids. Looked up from germline, CDR1 is SGHTA and CDR2 is FQGNSA. V dropped 0 bases and J dropped 1 base, with 9 bases sitting between them.

This CDR3 is CASSEGTGGGQETQYF. The CDR3 DNA follows: TGCGCCAGCAGTGAGGGGACAGGGGGAGGACAAGAGACCCAGTACTTC. This chain joins TRBV10-1 and TRBJ2-5; 11 bases line up with TRBD1. The V segment lost 2 bases and the J segment 2 bases; nucleotides outside the gene matches: 4. Germline CDR1 WNHNN, CDR2 SYGVQD (reference sequence). CDR3 length: 16 residues.

The chain carries TRBV5-1 and TRBJ1-1; weak D call: TRBD1 (5 bases). The CDR3 totals 15 residues. Deletions cut 0 bases from V and 4 bases from J, with 13 bases between. Germline-derived CDR1 and CDR2 are SGHRS and YFSETQ. The CDR3 DNA follows: TGCGCCAGCAGCTTGGGGGGGGGAGTGGGCACTGAAGCTTTCTTT. Amino acids: CASSLGGGVGTEAFF.

In its sample, this clone was seen a few times. Additional DNA sequences in this sample encode the identical CDR3. The chain uses TRBV9 and TRBJ1-6; 7 positions agree with TRBD1. This CDR3 is 15 amino acids long. V lost 3 bases, J lost 6 bases, and 6 bases stayed unmatched. Germline CDR1 and CDR2: SGDLS and YYNGEE. CDR3 in amino acids: CASSARQGLNSPLHF. CDR3 coding DNA: TGTGCCAGCAGCGCGAGACAGGGACTTAATTCACCCCTCCACTTT.

In this sample, this clone turned up once. This chain uses TRBV10-1 with TRBJ2-1, with TRBD1 identical over 9 bases. Germline V gene lookup returns CDR1 WNHNN and CDR2 SYGVQD (reference sequence). Trimming at V came to 1 base and at J to 5 bases, leaving 3 bases not matched to a gene. There are 15 residues in the CDR3. The CDR3: CASSEWGQGNNEQFF. The CDR3 coding sequence is TGCGCCAGCAGTGAGTGGGGACAGGGCAACAATGAGCAGTTCTTC.

The chain carries TRBV28 and TRBJ1-2; TRBD1 is a possible D gene (5 bases). CDR1 is MDHEN and CDR2 is SYDVKM in the germline V gene. The CDR3 consists of 13 residues. V was cut by 5 bases and J by 1 base, with 8 bases left in between. CDR3 nucleotides: TGTGCCAGCAGTCTGACAGTTAACTATGGCTACACCTTC. Translation gives CASSLTVNYGYTF.

This clone was observed a single time. The chain uses TRBV27 and TRBJ2-5; 8 nucleotides match TRBD2. V dropped 4 bases and J dropped 5; count of bases not matched to a gene: 6. Germline-derived CDR1 and CDR2 are MNHEY and SMNVEV (reference sequence). The CDR3 is 14 amino acids. The CDR3 coding sequence is TGTGCCAGCAGTTCCCTTGGCGGGGGGGAGACCCAGTACTTC. Its translation is CASSSLGGGETQYF.

This chain joins TRBV29-1 and TRBJ2-5; 7 positions agree with TRBD2. Germline V lookup: CDR1 SQVTM, CDR2 ANQGSEA. The CDR3 covers 15 residues. V dropped 6 bases and J dropped 2; count of bases not matched to a gene: 12. The CDR3 DNA is TGCAGCGTGTCCCACCTACTAGCGATACAAGAGACCCAGTACTTC. Translation: CSVSHLLAIQETQYF.

The chain employs TRBV28 and TRBJ2-2; D gene uncertain. The CDR3 sequence is 14 residues long. Germline loops: CDR1 MDHEN, CDR2 SYDVKM. Trimming stripped 3 bases from V and 1 base from J, with 6 bases between. CDR3 DNA sequence: TGTGCCAGCAGTTTTGCAGGGAACACCGGGGAGCTGTTTTTT. It yields the protein CASSFAGNTGELFF. Full variable domain (missing parts from reference TRBV28 and TRBJ2-2): DVKVTQSSRYLVKRTGEKVFLECVQDMDHENMFWYRQDPGLGLRLIYFSYDVKMKEKGDIPEGYSVSREKKERFSLILESASTNQTSMYLCASSFAGNTGELFFGEGSRLTVL.

V gene TRBV15 combines with J gene TRBJ1-1; no clear D. V lost 1 base, J lost 6 bases, and 9 bases lay in between. The CDR3 is 13 amino acids. CDR1 and CDR2 (germline): LNHNV, YYDKDF (reference sequence). The CDR3 reads CATSRGVGAEAFF. The CDR3 region has the DNA TGTGCCACCAGCAGAGGCGTGGGCGCTGAAGCTTTCTTT.

The rearrangement uses TRBV9 and TRBJ2-3; 9 bases match TRBD1. V lost 5 bases and J lost 0; bases outside the gene matches: 4. The germline CDR1 and CDR2 sequences are SGDLS and YYNGEE. The CDR3 totals 15 residues. The CDR3 DNA follows: TGTGCCAGCAGAACAGGGGGCCTTAGCACAGATACGCAGTATTTT. As protein: CASRTGGLSTDTQYF.

The J gene is TRBJ2-1, the V gene TRBV7-3, with 8 bases identical to TRBD1. Trimming at V came to 2 bases and at J to 7 bases, leaving 4 bases not matched to a gene. CDR1 and CDR2 (germline): SGHTA, FQGTGA. The CDR3 extends over 14 amino acids. In DNA, the CDR3 is TGTGCCAGCAGCTTATTTCAGGGGGCGAATGAGCAGTTCTTC. This sequence encodes CASSLFQGANEQFF.

This clone is categorized as medium-sized. The chain has TRBV10-3 and TRBJ2-3, with TRBD1 identical over 8 bases. The CDR3 runs to 16 residues. In germline, CDR1 is ENHRY, CDR2 SYGVKD. J was trimmed by 1 base and V by 0 bases; bases with no gene match: 3. CDR3: CAISESETGGTDTQYF. The CDR3 region has the DNA TGTGCCATCAGTGAGTCGGAGACAGGGGGCACAGATACGCAGTATTTT.

The chain is built from TRBV5-1 and TRBJ2-7; D is perhaps TRBD1 (5 bases). Germline V CDR1 and CDR2: SGHRS, YFSETQ. This CDR3 is 15 amino acids long. Trimming shortened V by 0 bases and J by 3 bases, and 13 bases separated the two germline ends. CDR3 sequence (DNA): TGCGCCAGCAGCTTGGCCGGGCAGGGAATCTACGAGCAGTACTTC. Amino acids: CASSLAGQGIYEQYF.